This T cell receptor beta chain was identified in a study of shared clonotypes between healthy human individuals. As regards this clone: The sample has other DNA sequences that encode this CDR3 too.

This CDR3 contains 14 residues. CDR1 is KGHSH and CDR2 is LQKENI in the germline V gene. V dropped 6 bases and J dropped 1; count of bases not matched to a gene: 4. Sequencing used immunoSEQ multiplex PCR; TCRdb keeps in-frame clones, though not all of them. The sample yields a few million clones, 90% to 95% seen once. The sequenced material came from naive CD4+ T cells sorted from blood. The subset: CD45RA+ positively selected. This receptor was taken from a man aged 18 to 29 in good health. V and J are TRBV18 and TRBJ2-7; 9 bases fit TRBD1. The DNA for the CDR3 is TGTGCCAGCTCTACCGGGACAGGGTCCTACGAGCAGTACTTC. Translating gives CASSTGTGSYEQYF.